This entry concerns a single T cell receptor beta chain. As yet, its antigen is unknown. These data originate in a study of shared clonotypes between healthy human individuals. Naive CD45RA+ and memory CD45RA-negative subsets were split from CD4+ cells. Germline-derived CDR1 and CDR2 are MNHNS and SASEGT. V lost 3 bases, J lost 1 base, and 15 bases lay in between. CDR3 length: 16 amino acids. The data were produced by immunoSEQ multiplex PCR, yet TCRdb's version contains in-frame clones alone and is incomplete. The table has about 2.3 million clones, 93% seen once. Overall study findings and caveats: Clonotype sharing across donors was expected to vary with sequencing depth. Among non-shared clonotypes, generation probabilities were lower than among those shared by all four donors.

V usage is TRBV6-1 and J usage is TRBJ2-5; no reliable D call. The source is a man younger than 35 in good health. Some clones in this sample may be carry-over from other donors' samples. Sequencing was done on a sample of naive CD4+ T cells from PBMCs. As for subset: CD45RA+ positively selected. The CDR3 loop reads CASSEPGQVGQETQYF. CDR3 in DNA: TGTGCCAGCAGTGAGCCGGGTCAGGTAGGCCAAGAGACCCAGTACTTC.